The sequence of this T cell receptor beta chain was determined in a study of early T cells in non-severe SARS-CoV-2 infection. Study details: Sequenced material consisted of bulk RNA (from unsorted whole blood), and chains were unpaired. Study observations and caveats: Comparison of clonotypes with VDJdb favored anti-spike CD8 responses while missing private and CD4 specificities.

At least ten counts were recorded for this clonotype. The target antigen is unknown. The ends lost 1 base at V and 5 bases at J; junction bases unmatched: 7. The germline CDR1 and CDR2 sequences are SGHTA and FQGTGA. CDR3 length: 15 amino acids. As part of library construction, unique molecular identifiers were attached to individual cDNA molecules. TCRdb analysed the 5' RACE reads with MiXCR anew, one entry per CDR3 protein. The sample holds 20,000 to 25,000 distinct CDR3 sequences, under 6% seen once. Input material: whole blood. The source of this sequence is an adult who was a healthcare worker with PCR-confirmed SARS-CoV-2 infection or an uninfected control (not recorded which). This chain connects TRBV7-3 to TRBJ2-5, with 7 positions matching TRBD2. The CDR3 is CASSLIGGDQETQYF. DNA of the CDR3: TGTGCCAGCAGCTTAATTGGGGGGGATCAGGAGACCCAGTACTTC.